This T cell receptor (beta chain) was captured by sequencing in a study of CD8 T cells in ankylosing spondylitis. V lost 5 bases to trimming and J lost 9 bases, with 17 bases between them. This CDR3 has 14 residues. Preparation of TCR beta libraries was done by quantitative 5'-RACE with molecular barcodes. TCRdb reanalysed the 5' RACE reads using MiXCR and keeps one entry per CDR3 protein. The sample shows about 90,000 distinct CDR3 sequences, about 9% of them seen only once. Details on this clonotype: Its matching antigen is unknown.

Study-wide points: In the blood and synovial fluid of reactive arthritis, some motif variants had been previously reported. Significantly higher representation of disease-linked clones was reported for matched ankylosing spondylitis synovial fluid. Disease-linked clones displayed a CD8+ phenotype and appeared relatively rarely in peripheral blood. Seemingly distinctive of ankylosing spondylitis blood was a TCR beta motif formed by eight highly homologous variants.

This sequence was found in a male donor with ankylosing spondylitis. The chain joins TRBV12-3 or TRBV12-4 to TRBJ1-5, with D possibly matching TRBD1 (6 bases). The sequenced material came from blood, either unsorted or a sorted T cell fraction (not recorded which). The CDR3 coding sequence is TGTGCCAGCAGTCAACAGGGTCCGCCATGGCCCCAGCATTTT. Protein product: CASSQQGPPWPQHF.